The clone carrying this T cell receptor beta chain was recorded at least ten times. CDR3-region Arm-PCR and iRepertoire HTBI primers produced the TCR beta libraries. TCRdb ran MiXCR on the multiplex PCR reads and lists one entry per CDR3 protein. The sample holds about 300,000 distinct CDR3 sequences, 20% to 25% seen once. These data belong to a study of regulatory T cells in long-lasting Graves disease. The time point denotes: persistent/refractory GD, antithyroid drugs over 5 years with positive TRAb. With RNA extracted from PBMCs as input, the TCR library was made. The receptor comes from a female donor with Graves disease. Specimen: peripheral blood mononuclear cells (PBMCs), collected when the disease was refractory, from a patient treated with antithyroid drugs.

The chain's CDR3 is CASSPGAGGPLETQYF. The DNA of the CDR3 is TGTGCCAGCAGCCCGGGAGCGGGAGGGCCGTTGGAGACCCAGTACTTC. The gene calls are TRBV7-9 and TRBJ2-5; 10 nucleotides agree with TRBD2. V lost 5 bases, J lost 5 bases, and 11 bases stayed unmatched. The CDR3 is 16 amino acids. The germline V gene has CDR1 SEHNR and CDR2 FQNEAQ (reference sequence).